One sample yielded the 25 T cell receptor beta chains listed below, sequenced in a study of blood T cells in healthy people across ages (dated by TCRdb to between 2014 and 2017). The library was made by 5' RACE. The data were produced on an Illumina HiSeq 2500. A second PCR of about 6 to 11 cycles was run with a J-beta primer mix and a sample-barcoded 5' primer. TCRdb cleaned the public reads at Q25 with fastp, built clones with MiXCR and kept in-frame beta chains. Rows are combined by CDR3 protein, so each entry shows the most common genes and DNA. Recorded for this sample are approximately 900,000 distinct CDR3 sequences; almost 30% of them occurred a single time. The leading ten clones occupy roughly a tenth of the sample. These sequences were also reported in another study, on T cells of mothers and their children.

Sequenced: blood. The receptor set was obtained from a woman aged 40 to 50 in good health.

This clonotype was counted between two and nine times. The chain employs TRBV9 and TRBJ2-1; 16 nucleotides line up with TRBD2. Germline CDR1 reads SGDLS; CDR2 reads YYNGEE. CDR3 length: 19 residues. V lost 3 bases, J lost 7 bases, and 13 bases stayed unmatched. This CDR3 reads CASSATGTSGGATRNEQFF. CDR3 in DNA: TGTGCCAGCAGCGCCACCGGGACTAGCGGGGGGGCAACTCGGAATGAGCAGTTCTTC.

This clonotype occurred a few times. In DNA, the CDR3 is TGTGCCAGCAGCACAGGGGCCCCGGGGCAGTTCTTC. It codes for CASSTGAPGQFF. The J gene is TRBJ2-1, the V gene TRBV11-1; 7 nucleotides align to TRBD1. In germline, CDR1 is SGHAT, CDR2 FQDESV (reference sequence). CDR3 length equals 12 residues. V dropped 5 bases and J dropped 12; count of bases not matched to a gene: 7. Full variable domain (outside the CDR3, taken from reference TRBV11-1 and TRBJ2-1): EAEVAQSPRYKITEKSQAVAFWCDPISGHATLYWYRQILGQGPELLVQFQDESVVDDSQLPKDRFSAERLKGVDSTLKIQPAELGDSAMYLCASSTGAPGQFFGPGTRLTVL.

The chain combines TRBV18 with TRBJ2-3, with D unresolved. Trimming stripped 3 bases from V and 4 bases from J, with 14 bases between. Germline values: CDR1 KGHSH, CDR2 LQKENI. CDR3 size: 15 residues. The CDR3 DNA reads TGTGCCAGCTCACCCGACCGGGCTTCTTCAGATACGCAGTATTTT. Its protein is CASSPDRASSDTQYF.

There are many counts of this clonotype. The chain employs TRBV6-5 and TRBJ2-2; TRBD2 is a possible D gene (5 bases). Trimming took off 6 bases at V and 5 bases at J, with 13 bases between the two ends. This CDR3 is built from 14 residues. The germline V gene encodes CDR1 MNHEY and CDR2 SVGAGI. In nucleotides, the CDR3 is TGTGCCAGCAGACCTAAACCGGGGACCGGGGAGCTGTTTTTT. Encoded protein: CASRPKPGTGELFF.

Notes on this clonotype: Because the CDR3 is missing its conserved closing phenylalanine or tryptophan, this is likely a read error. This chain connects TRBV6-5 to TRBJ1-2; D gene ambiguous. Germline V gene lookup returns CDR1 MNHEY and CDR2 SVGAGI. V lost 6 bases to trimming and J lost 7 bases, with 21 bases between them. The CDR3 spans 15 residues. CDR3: CASSRNSASYCGYTV. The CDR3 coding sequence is TGTGCCAGCAGCAGGAATTCAGCGTCCTACTGTGGCTACACCGTC.

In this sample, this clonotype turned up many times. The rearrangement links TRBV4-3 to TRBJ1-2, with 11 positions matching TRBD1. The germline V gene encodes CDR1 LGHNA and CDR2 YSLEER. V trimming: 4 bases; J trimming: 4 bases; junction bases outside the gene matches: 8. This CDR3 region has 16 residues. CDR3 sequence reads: CASSPDRDRGGYGYTF. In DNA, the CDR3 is TGCGCCAGCAGCCCAGACCGGGACAGGGGGGGCTATGGCTACACCTTC.

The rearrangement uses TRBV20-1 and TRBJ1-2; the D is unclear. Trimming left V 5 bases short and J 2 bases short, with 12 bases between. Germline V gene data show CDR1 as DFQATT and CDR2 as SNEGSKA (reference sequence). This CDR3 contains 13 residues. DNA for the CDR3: TGCAGTGCTTTTAATCGGGCGAACTATGGCTACACCTTC. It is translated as CSAFNRANYGYTF.

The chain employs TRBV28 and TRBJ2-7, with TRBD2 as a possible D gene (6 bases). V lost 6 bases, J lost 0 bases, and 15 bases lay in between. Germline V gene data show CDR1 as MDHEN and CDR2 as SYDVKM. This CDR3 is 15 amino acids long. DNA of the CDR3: TGTGCCAGCAGCACGGACTACTACAACTCCTACGAGCAGTACTTC. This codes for CASSTDYYNSYEQYF.

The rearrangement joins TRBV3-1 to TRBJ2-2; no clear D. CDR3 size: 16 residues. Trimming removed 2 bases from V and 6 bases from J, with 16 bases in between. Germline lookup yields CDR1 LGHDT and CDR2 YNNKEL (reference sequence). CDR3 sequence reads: CASSQLSRRVPGELFF. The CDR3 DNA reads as TGTGCCAGCAGCCAACTTTCGCGTAGGGTGCCCGGGGAGCTGTTTTTT.

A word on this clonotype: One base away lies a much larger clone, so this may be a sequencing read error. CDR3 region: CAWSRQGGEQYF. The DNA of the CDR3 is TGTGCCTGGAGTCGACAGGGGGGCGAGCAGTACTTC. The chain employs TRBV30 and TRBJ2-7, with TRBD1 identical over 9 bases. J gave up 6 bases and V 2 bases, and 2 bases lay outside the gene matches. Germline assignment: CDR1 GTSNPN and CDR2 SVGIG (reference sequence). The CDR3 loop spans 12 amino acids.

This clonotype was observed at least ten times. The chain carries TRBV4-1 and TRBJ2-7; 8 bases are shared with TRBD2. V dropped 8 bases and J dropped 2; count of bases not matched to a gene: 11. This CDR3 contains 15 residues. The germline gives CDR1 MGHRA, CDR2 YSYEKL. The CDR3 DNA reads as TGCGCCAGCCGGGATAGCGGGGATCTAACCTACGAGCAGTACTTC. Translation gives CASRDSGDLTYEQYF.

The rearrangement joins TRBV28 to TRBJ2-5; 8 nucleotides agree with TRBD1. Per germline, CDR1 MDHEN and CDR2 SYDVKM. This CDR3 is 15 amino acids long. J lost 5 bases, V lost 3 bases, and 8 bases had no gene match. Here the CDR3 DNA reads TGTGCCAGCAGTTTTTTACAGGGGGTCGGGGAGACCCAGTACTTC. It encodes CASSFLQGVGETQYF.

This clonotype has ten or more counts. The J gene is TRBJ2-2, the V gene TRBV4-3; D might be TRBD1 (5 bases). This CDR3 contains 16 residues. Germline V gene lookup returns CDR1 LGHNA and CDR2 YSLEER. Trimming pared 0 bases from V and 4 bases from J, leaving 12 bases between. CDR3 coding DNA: TGCGCCAGCAGCCAAGATCTGGAGACAGTCACCGGGGAGCTGTTTTTT. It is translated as CASSQDLETVTGELFF.

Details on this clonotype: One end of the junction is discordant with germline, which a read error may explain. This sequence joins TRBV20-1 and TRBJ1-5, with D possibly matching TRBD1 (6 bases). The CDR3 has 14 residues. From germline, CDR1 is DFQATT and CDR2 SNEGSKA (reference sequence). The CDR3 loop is CSAFKRTDHQPQHF. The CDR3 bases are TGCAGTGCTTTCAAAAGGACAGACCATCAGCCTCAGCATTTT.

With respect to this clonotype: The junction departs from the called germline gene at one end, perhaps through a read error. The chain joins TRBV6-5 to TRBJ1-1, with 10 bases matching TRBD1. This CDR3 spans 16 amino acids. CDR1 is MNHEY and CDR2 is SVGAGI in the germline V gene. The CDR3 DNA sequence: TGTGCCAGCAGTTACCCCGGGACAGGGGTAGGGACTGAAGCTCTCTTT. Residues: CASSYPGTGVGTEALF.

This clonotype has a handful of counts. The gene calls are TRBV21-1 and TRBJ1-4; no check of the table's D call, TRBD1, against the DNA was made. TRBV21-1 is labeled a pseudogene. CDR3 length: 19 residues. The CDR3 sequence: CASSKLGPGELATNEKLFF. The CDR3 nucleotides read TGTGCCAGCAGCAAATTAGGGCCAGGGGAGCTTGCAACTAATGAAAAACTGTTTTTT.

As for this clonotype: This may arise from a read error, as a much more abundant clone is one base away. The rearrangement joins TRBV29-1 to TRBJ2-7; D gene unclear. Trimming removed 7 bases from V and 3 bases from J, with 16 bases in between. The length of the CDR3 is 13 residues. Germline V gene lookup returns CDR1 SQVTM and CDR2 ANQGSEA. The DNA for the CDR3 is TGCAGCGCCACAGAGATGGGATACTACGAGCAGTACTTC. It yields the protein CSATEMGYYEQYF.

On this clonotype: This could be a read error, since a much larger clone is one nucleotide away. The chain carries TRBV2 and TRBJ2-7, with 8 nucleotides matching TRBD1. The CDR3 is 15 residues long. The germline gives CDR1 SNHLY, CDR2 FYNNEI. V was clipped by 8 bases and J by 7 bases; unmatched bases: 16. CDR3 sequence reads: CASDFPGTGSNEQYF. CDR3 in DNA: TGTGCCAGCGACTTCCCCGGGACAGGAAGCAATGAGCAGTACTTC.

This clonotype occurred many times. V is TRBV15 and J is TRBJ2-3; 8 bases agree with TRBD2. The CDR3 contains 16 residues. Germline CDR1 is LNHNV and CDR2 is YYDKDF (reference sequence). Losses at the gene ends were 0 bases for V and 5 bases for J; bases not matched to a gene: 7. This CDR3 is CATSRDDPAGGDTQYF. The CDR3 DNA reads TGTGCCACCAGCAGAGATGATCCTGCGGGGGGAGATACGCAGTATTTT.

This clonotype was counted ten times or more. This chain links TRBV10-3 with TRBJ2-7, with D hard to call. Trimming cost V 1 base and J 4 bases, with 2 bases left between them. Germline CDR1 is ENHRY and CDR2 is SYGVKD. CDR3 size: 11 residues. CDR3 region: CAISELYEQYF. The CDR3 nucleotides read TGTGCCATCAGTGAGTTATACGAGCAGTACTTC.

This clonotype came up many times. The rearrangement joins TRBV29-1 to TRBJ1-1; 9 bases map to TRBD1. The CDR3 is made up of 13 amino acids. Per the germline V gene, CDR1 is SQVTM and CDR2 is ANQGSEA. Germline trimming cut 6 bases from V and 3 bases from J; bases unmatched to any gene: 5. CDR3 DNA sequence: TGCAGCGTAGGGACAGGGATGTACACTGAAGCTTTCTTT. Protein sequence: CSVGTGMYTEAFF.

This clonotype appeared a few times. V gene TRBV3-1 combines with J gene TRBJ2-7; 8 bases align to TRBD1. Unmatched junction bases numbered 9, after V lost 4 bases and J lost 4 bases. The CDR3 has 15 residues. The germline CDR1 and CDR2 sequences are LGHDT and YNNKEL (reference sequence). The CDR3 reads CASSLLTGERYEQYF. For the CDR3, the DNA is TGTGCCAGCAGCCTTCTGACAGGGGAAAGGTACGAGCAGTACTTC.

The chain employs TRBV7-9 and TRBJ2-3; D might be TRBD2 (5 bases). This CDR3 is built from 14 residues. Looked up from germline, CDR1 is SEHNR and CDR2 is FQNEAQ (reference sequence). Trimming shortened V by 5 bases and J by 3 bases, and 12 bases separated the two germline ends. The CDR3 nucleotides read TGTGCCAGCAGCGCCTTTGCGGGTACAGATACGCAGTATTTT. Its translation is CASSAFAGTDTQYF.

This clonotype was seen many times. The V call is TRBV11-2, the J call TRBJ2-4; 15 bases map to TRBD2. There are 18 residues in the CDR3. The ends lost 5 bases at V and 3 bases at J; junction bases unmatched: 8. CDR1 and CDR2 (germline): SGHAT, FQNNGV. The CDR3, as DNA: TGTGCCAGCAGCCGCGGACTAGCGGGGGGGTTGGGCAAAAACATTCAGTACTTC. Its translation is CASSRGLAGGLGKNIQYF.

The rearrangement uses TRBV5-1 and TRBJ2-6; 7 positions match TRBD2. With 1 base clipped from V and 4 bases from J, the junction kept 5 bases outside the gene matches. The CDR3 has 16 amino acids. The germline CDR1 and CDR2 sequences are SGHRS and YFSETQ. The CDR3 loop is CASSLSGAPGANVLTF. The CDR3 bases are TGCGCCAGCAGCTTGAGCGGGGCCCCAGGGGCCAACGTCCTGACTTTC. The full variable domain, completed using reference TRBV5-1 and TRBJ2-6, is KAGVTQTPRYLIKTRGQQVTLSCSPISGHRSVSWYQQTPGQGLQFLFEYFSETQRNKGNFPGRFSGRQFSNSRSEMNVSTLELGDSALYLCASSLSGAPGANVLTFGAGSRLTVL.